The 23 T cell receptor beta chains given below trace back to one sample, sequenced in a study of T cells in pancreatic ductal adenocarcinoma. This table comes from immunoSEQ multiplex PCR, and its TCRdb copy is limited to in-frame clones, with some not included. The sample lists around 10,000 clones; nearly 90% were seen once. Selected pancreatic ductal adenocarcinoma patients had undergone surgery without neoadjuvant therapy. The specimen sequenced was PBMCs. All receptors derive from a human donor with pancreatic ductal adenocarcinoma.

CDR3 in DNA: TGTGCCAGCGGGGGAGGGCCAGGCCAGCCCCAGCATTTT. Protein sequence: CASGGGPGQPQHF. The chain employs TRBV28 and TRBJ1-5; a weak D match, TRBD1 (5 bases). Germline V gives CDR1 MDHEN, CDR2 SYDVKM. The V end lost 8 bases, the J end lost 7 bases, and 15 bases lay between the germline ends. The CDR3 is 13 residues long.

The chain uses TRBV19 and TRBJ2-7, with D maybe TRBD2 (6 bases). V lost 8 bases and J lost 2, with 13 bases in between. CDR3 length equals 13 residues. From germline, CDR1 is LNHDA and CDR2 SQIVND (reference sequence). This CDR3 reads CASGGSGPYEQYF. The CDR3 DNA is TGTGCCAGTGGGGGGTCCGGACCCTACGAGCAGTACTTC.

The chain is built from TRBV7-2 and TRBJ2-5; 8 bases map to TRBD1. This CDR3 contains 16 residues. In germline, CDR1 is SGHTA, CDR2 FQGNSA. J was trimmed by 7 bases and V by 5 bases; bases with no gene match: 15. In DNA form, the CDR3 reads TGTGCCAGCAGCCCCCGGCCGACAGGGGCTGGGGGGACCCAGTACTTC. Protein product: CASSPRPTGAGGTQYF. The variable domain in full, completed from reference TRBV7-2 and TRBJ2-5, reads GAGVSQSPSNKVTEKGKDVELRCDPISGHTALYWYRQSLGQGLEFLIYFQGNSAPDKSGLPSDRFSAERTGGSVSTLTIQRTQQEDSAVYLCASSPRPTGAGGTQYFGPGTRLLVL.

The chain couples TRBV2 to TRBJ1-1, with 9 bases matching TRBD1. The junction had 3 bases not matched to a gene; V was cut back by 6 bases and J by 1 base. Germline V CDR1 and CDR2: SNHLY, FYNNEI. The CDR3 contains 14 residues. CDR3 in amino acids: CASRGTGKNTEAFF. As DNA, the CDR3 is TGTGCCAGCAGGGGGACAGGGAAGAACACTGAAGCTTTCTTT.

The chain joins TRBV5-6 to TRBJ1-5; D is perhaps TRBD1 (5 bases). Trimming took off 1 base at V and 9 bases at J, with 11 bases between the two ends. The germline V gene has CDR1 SGHDT and CDR2 YYEEEE. CDR3 size: 13 residues. As DNA, the CDR3 is TGTGCCAGCAGCTTGACGCAGGGAGGGCCCCAGCATTTT. Amino acids: CASSLTQGGPQHF.

This rearrangement joins TRBV10-3 to TRBJ2-2; maybe TRBD1 (5 bases). The CDR3 is 12 residues long. Germline lookup yields CDR1 ENHRY and CDR2 SYGVKD. The ends were cut back, 4 bases at V and 5 bases at J, with 5 bases in the middle. The CDR3 bases are TGTGCCATCAGTGGACAGACCGGGGAGCTGTTTTTT. It translates to CAISGQTGELFF.

The rearrangement joins TRBV28 to TRBJ2-5, with 9 bases matching TRBD2. Per germline, CDR1 MDHEN and CDR2 SYDVKM. CDR3 length equals 16 residues. The trim removed 3 bases at V and 0 bases at J, leaving 5 bases unmatched. In DNA form, the CDR3 reads TGTGCCAGCAGTTTTGGGCTAGCGGGGTACCAAGAGACCCAGTACTTC. Protein product: CASSFGLAGYQETQYF.

The chain employs TRBV6-5 and TRBJ1-2; 8 bases fit TRBD1. This CDR3 comprises 14 residues. The junction had 9 bases not matched to a gene; V was cut back by 5 bases and J by 7 bases. Germline lookup yields CDR1 MNHEY and CDR2 SVGAGI. CDR3 residues: CASSPADRAGGYTF. As DNA, the CDR3 is TGTGCCAGCAGTCCAGCGGACAGGGCAGGTGGCTACACCTTC.

The CDR3 spells CASSVTGSGNTIYF. The CDR3 DNA is TGTGCCAGTAGTGTGACAGGCTCTGGAAACACCATATATTTT. The J gene is TRBJ1-3, the V gene TRBV19, with D perhaps TRBD1 (6 bases). The CDR3 is 14 residues long. With 5 bases removed from V and 0 bases from J, the gap between germline ends came to 8 bases. Germline CDR1 and CDR2: LNHDA and SQIVND (reference sequence). Looking up the rest from reference TRBV19 and TRBJ1-3 gives the full variable domain: DGGITQSPKYLFRKEGQNVTLSCEQNLNHDAMYWYRQDPGQGLRLIYYSQIVNDFQKGDIAEGYSVSREKKESFPLTVTSAQKNPTAFYLCASSVTGSGNTIYFGEGSWLTVV.

This chain joins TRBV4-3 and TRBJ2-2, with D maybe TRBD1 (6 bases). V was pared by 2 bases and J by 1 base, with 11 bases between. Germline CDR1 reads LGHNA; CDR2 reads YSLEER. The CDR3 spans 16 residues. The CDR3 region has the DNA TGCGCCAGCAGCCAATCACTAGGGGGGAACACCGGGGAGCTGTTTTTT. Translating it yields CASSQSLGGNTGELFF.

The gene calls are TRBV2 and TRBJ1-5; 9 nucleotides align to TRBD1. Germline assignment: CDR1 SNHLY and CDR2 FYNNEI. V shed 1 base, J shed 0 bases, and the junction held 10 bases outside the gene matches. The CDR3 runs 19 residues. CDR3 sequence (DNA): TGTGCCAGCAGTGAAGAAAGGGTGGGACAGGGACTTAGCAATCAGCCCCAGCATTTT. Encoded protein: CASSEERVGQGLSNQPQHF.

The chain employs TRBV20-1 and TRBJ2-7; a possible D gene is TRBD2 (6 bases). The V end lost 6 bases, the J end lost 7 bases, and 13 bases lay between the germline ends. Germline values: CDR1 DFQATT, CDR2 SNEGSKA (reference sequence). The CDR3 runs 11 residues. CDR3 nucleotides: TGCAGTGCGGGACTCCTCGGAGAGCAGTACTTC. Protein sequence: CSAGLLGEQYF.

The chain links TRBV2 to TRBJ2-1; no definite D call. The CDR3 spans 11 residues. CDR1 is SNHLY and CDR2 is FYNNEI in the germline V gene. The germline V and J ends were trimmed by 5 bases and 4 bases, with 3 bases remaining between them. The CDR3 DNA reads as TGTGCCAGCAGTTCGTACAATGAGCAGTTCTTC. Its protein product is CASSSYNEQFF.

This rearrangement joins TRBV11-2 to TRBJ2-1; tentatively, D is TRBD1 (6 bases). This CDR3 has 15 residues. Germline-derived CDR1 and CDR2 are SGHAT and FQNNGV. Trimming cost V 1 base and J 8 bases, with 15 bases left between them. The CDR3 here is CASSLGTRQAYEQFF. The CDR3 DNA reads as TGTGCCAGCAGCTTAGGTACCCGACAGGCGTATGAGCAGTTCTTC.

This clone appeared a single time. CDR3 sequence reads: CASQRGTGGNTIYF. In DNA form, the CDR3 reads TGCGCCAGTCAAAGAGGGACAGGGGGAAACACCATATATTTT. The chain couples TRBV4-1 to TRBJ1-3; 9 bases are a match to TRBD1. CDR1 is MGHRA, CDR2 YSYEKL, per germline. V dropped 9 bases and J dropped 4; count of bases not matched to a gene: 7. The CDR3 runs to 14 residues.

The V gene is TRBV11-2, the J gene TRBJ1-1; D is possibly TRBD1 (6 bases). Germline loops: CDR1 SGHAT, CDR2 FQNNGV. Between the trimmed V and J ends, which lost 2 bases and 7 bases, there was a span of 20 bases. The CDR3 contains 16 residues. CDR3: CASSLLFFEAQGEAFF. CDR3 DNA sequence: TGTGCCAGCAGCTTACTCTTTTTCGAGGCACAGGGTGAAGCTTTCTTT.

The chain combines TRBV4-3 with TRBJ2-7, with TRBD1 as a possible D gene (7 bases). In germline, CDR1 is LGHNA, CDR2 YSLEER. The V end was cut by 1 base, the J end by 6 bases, with 22 bases between. The CDR3 length is 17 residues. The CDR3 loop reads CASSQGSTGFGGIEQYF. The CDR3 nucleotides are TGCGCCAGCAGCCAAGGTTCGACAGGGTTCGGGGGCATCGAGCAGTACTTC.

The chain employs TRBV5-1 and TRBJ1-1; maybe TRBD1 (5 bases). CDR3 length: 16 amino acids. From germline, CDR1 is SGHRS and CDR2 YFSETQ. The V end was cut by 4 bases, the J end by 0 bases, with 16 bases between. CDR3 sequence: CASSRGTGSMNTEAFF. The DNA for the CDR3 is TGCGCCAGCAGCAGGGGAACGGGTTCCATGAACACTGAAGCTTTCTTT.

The J gene is TRBJ2-5, the V gene TRBV5-4; possible D gene TRBD2, 6 bases. With 4 bases removed from V and 5 bases from J, the gap between germline ends came to 15 bases. Per the germline V gene, CDR1 is SGHNT and CDR2 is YYREEE (reference sequence). This CDR3 has 14 residues. The CDR3 sequence: CASSPGGGRETQYF. The CDR3 DNA sequence: TGTGCCAGCAGCCCGGGTGGGGGGAGGGAGACCCAGTACTTC.

The J gene is TRBJ1-4, the V gene TRBV30; D is possibly TRBD1 (6 bases). The germline CDR1 and CDR2 sequences are GTSNPN and SVGIG (reference sequence). The CDR3 has 15 residues. Between the trimmed V and J ends, which lost 4 bases and 2 bases, there was a span of 14 bases. CDR3 sequence: CAWTLMGATNEKLFF. The CDR3 DNA follows: TGTGCCTGGACATTGATGGGGGCGACTAATGAAAAACTGTTTTTT.

This chain links TRBV19 with TRBJ2-2; no firm D call. Germline CDR1 and CDR2: LNHDA and SQIVND (reference sequence). The V end was cut by 7 bases, the J end by 6 bases, with 9 bases between. This CDR3 has 12 residues. The CDR3 loop is CASTLYSGELFF. In DNA form, the CDR3 reads TGTGCCAGTACTTTGTATTCCGGGGAGCTGTTTTTT.

This chain connects TRBV7-2 to TRBJ1-5; the D gene is possibly TRBD1 (5 bases). Looked up from germline, CDR1 is SGHTA and CDR2 is FQGNSA. V was cut by 2 bases and J by 1 base, with 12 bases left in between. The CDR3 extends over 16 amino acids. Here the CDR3 DNA reads TGTGCCAGCAGCTTACAGGGTGGAATAAGCAATCAGCCCCAGCATTTT. It translates to CASSLQGGISNQPQHF.

The chain joins TRBV28 to TRBJ1-2; D might be TRBD1 (5 bases). Germline CDR1 reads MDHEN; CDR2 reads SYDVKM. The CDR3 is 12 residues long. With 8 bases removed from V and 2 bases from J, the gap between germline ends came to 9 bases. Written as DNA, the CDR3 is TGTGCCAGCCATAGACAGAACTATGGCTACACCTTC. As protein: CASHRQNYGYTF.